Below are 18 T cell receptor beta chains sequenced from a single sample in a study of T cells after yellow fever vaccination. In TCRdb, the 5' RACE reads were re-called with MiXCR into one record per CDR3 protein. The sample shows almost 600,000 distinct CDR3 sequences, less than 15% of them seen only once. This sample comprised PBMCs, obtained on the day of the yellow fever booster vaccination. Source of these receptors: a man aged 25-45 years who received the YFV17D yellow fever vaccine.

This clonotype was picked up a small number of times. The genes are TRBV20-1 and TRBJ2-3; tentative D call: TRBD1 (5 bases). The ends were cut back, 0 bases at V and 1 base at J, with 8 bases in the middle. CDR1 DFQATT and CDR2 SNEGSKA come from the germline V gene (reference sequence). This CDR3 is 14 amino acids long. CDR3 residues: CSARDRRGTDTQYF. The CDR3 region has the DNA TGCAGTGCTAGAGATCGCAGGGGCACAGATACGCAGTATTTT.

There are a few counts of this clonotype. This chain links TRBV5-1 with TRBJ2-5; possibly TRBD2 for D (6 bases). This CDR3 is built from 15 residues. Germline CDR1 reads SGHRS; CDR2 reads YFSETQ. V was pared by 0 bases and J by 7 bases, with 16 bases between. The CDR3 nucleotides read TGCGCCAGCAGCTTGGAATATAGCGGACCTGGGACCCAGTACTTC. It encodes CASSLEYSGPGTQYF.

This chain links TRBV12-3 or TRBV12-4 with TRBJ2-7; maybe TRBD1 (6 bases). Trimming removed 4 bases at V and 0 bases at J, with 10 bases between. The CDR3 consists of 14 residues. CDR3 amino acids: CASSYYRDSYEQYF. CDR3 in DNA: TGTGCCAGCAGTTACTACAGGGACTCCTACGAGCAGTACTTC.

Here the CDR3 DNA reads TGCAGTGCCAACCAGGGGCTAGCGGGAAGAGTTGAGCAGTTCTTC. This translates into CSANQGLAGRVEQFF. The genes are TRBV20-1 and TRBJ2-1, with 9 bases identical to TRBD2. This CDR3 contains 15 residues. Per the germline V gene, CDR1 is DFQATT and CDR2 is SNEGSKA (reference sequence). V lost 6 bases and J lost 9; bases outside the gene matches: 15.

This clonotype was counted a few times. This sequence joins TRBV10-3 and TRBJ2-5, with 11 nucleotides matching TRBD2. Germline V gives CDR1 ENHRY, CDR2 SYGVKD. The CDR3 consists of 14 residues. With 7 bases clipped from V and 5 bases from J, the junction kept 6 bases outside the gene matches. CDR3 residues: CAIKTSGSGETQYF. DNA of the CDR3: TGTGCCATCAAAACTAGCGGGAGCGGGGAGACCCAGTACTTC.

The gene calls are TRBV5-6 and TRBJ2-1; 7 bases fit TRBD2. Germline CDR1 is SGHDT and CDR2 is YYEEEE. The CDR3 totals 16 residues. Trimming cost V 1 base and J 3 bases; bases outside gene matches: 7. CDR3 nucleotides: TGTGCCAGCAGCTTGAGGAGGGAGGGAAACTACAATGAGCAGTTCTTC. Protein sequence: CASSLRREGNYNEQFF.

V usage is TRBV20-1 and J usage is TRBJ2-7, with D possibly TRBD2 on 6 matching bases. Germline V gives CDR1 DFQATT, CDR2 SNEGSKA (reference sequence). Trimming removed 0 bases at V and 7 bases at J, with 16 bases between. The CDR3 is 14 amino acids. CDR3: CSARDDRGLREQYF. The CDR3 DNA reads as TGCAGTGCTAGAGACGACAGAGGACTAAGGGAGCAGTACTTC.

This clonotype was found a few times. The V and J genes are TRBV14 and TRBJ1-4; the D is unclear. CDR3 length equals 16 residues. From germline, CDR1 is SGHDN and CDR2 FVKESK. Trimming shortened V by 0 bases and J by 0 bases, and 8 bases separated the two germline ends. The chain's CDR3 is CASSQDLAATNEKLFF. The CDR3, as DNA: TGTGCCAGCAGCCAAGATCTGGCAGCAACTAATGAAAAACTGTTTTTT.

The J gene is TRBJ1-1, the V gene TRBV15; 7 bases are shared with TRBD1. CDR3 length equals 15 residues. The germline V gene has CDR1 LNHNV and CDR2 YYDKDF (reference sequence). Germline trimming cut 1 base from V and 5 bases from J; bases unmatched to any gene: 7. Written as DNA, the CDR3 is TGTGCCACCAGCAGAGTTGAGGGGGCGTTGACTGAAGCTTTCTTT. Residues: CATSRVEGALTEAFF.

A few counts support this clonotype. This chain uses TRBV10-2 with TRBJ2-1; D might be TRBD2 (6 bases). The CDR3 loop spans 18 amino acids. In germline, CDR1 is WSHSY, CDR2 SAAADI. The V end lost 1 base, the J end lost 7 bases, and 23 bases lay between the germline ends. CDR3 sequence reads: CASSELGLSTTERNEQFF. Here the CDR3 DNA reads TGCGCCAGCAGTGAGTTGGGACTTTCCACAACCGAGAGGAATGAGCAGTTCTTC.

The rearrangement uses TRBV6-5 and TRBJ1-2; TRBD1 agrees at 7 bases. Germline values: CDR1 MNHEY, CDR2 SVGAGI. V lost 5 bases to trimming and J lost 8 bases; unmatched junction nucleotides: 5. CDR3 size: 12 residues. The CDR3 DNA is TGTGCCAGCAGTGCCAGGGGGGGAGGCTACACCTTC. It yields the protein CASSARGGGYTF.

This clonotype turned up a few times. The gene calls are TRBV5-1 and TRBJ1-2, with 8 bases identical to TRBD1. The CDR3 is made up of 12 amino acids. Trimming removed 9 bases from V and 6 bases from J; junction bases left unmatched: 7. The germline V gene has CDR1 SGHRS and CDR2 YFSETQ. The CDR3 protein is CATRTGNHGYTF. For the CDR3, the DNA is TGCGCCACCAGGACAGGGAATCATGGCTACACCTTC.

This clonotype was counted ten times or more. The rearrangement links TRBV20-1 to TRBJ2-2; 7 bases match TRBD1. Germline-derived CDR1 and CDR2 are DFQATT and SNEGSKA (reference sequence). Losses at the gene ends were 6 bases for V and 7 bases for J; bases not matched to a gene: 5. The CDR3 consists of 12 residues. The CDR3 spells CSALTGVGELFF. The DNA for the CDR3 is TGCAGTGCACTTACAGGGGTCGGGGAGCTGTTTTTT.

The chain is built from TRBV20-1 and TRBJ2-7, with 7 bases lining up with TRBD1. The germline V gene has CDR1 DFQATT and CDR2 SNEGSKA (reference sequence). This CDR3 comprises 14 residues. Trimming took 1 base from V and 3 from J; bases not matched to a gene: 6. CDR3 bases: TGCAGTGCTAGAGCTCCCCAGGGGGACTACGAGCAGTACTTC. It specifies CSARAPQGDYEQYF.

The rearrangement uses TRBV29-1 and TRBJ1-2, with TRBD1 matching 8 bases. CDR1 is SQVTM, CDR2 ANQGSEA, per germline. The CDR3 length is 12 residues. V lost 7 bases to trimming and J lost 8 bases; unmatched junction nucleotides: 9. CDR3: CSARTGNQGYTF. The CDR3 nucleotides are TGCAGCGCCAGGACAGGGAACCAGGGCTACACCTTC.

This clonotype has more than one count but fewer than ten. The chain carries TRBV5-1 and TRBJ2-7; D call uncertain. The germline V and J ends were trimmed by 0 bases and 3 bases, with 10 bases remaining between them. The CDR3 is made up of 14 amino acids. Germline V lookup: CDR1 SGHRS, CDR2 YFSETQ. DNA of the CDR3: TGCGCCAGCAGCTTGGGACAAGCTGACTACGAGCAGTACTTC. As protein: CASSLGQADYEQYF.

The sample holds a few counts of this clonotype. CDR3 nucleotides: TGTGCCAGTAGGACCCCTAGCGGGAGGGGTACAGATACGCAGTATTTT. Its protein product is CASRTPSGRGTDTQYF. The chain has TRBV19 and TRBJ2-3; 12 nucleotides agree with TRBD2. V lost 6 bases to trimming and J lost 3 bases; unmatched junction nucleotides: 7. In germline, CDR1 is LNHDA, CDR2 SQIVND (reference sequence). There are 16 residues in the CDR3.

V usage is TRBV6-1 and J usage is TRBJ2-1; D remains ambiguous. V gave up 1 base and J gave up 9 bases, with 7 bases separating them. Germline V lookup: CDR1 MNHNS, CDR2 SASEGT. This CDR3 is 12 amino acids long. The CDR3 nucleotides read TGTGCCAGCAGTGAAGGCCCGAGTGAGCAGTTCTTC. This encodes CASSEGPSEQFF.